The source of this T cell receptor beta chain is a study of blood T cell repertoires in COVID-19. Background on the study: COVID-19 samples from acute and convalescent phases originated in the United States, Italy and Spain. In each case, the material was cDNA or gDNA derived from T cells, B-cell-depleted T cells, or PBMCs.

Source study methods: Nucleated cell counts were estimated from reference gene primer amplification. The method was immunoSEQ multiplex PCR; TCRdb's version includes in-frame clones alone and lacks a portion of them. V, J and clone size were drawn from that table, and D and trimming were deduced from the DNA. The sample has some 65,000 clones, about 92% seen once. The germline CDR1 and CDR2 sequences are SEHNR and FQNEAQ (reference sequence). J gave up 2 bases and V 3 bases, and 6 bases lay outside the gene matches. This CDR3 region has 16 residues. This chain uses TRBV7-9 with TRBJ1-3; 8 bases fit TRBD1. Specimen: peripheral blood. This clonotype was sampled from a man in his 60s with acute or convalescent COVID-19. CDR3 sequence reads: CASSLTRGRPGNTIYF. The CDR3 DNA sequence: TGTGCCAGCAGCTTGACCAGGGGGCGCCCTGGAAACACCATATATTTT.